The 28 T cell receptor beta chains given below trace back to one sample, sequenced in a study of blood T cell repertoires in COVID-19. TCRdb keeps only in-frame clones here, not all; method: immunoSEQ multiplex PCR. The data hold 120,000 or so clones, with approximately 82% observed a single time. The sample taken for sequencing was peripheral blood. The receptors shown here come from a man of 80 years or more with active or convalescent COVID-19.

This chain joins TRBV29-1 and TRBJ2-5, with a possible D match to TRBD2 (7 bases). Germline V gene lookup returns CDR1 SQVTM and CDR2 ANQGSEA. This CDR3 is built from 17 residues. V lost 3 bases to trimming and J lost 5 bases, with 25 bases between them. CDR3 region: CSVDSWGGRGVGETQYF. Here the CDR3 DNA reads TGCAGCGTTGATAGTTGGGGGGGGCGCGGGGTCGGTGAGACCCAGTACTTC.

The J gene is TRBJ1-2, the V gene TRBV9, with D unclear. This CDR3 contains 16 residues. V dropped 2 bases and J dropped 3 bases, with 17 bases sitting between them. The germline gives CDR1 SGDLS, CDR2 YYNGEE. In DNA, the CDR3 is TGTGCCAGCAGCGTGCAATCGGGAGGAGGCTACTATGGCTACACCTTC. Encoded protein: CASSVQSGGGYYGYTF.

The chain uses TRBV3-1 (or the pseudogene TRBV3-2) and TRBJ1-5, with 9 bases lining up with TRBD1. V dropped 1 base and J dropped 6; count of bases not matched to a gene: 1. CDR3 length: 14 residues. Per the germline V gene, CDR1 is LGHDT and CDR2 is YNNKEL (reference sequence). The CDR3 here is CASSQGTGAQPQHF. The DNA for the CDR3 is TGTGCCAGCAGCCAAGGGACAGGGGCTCAGCCCCAGCATTTT.

This clone was recorded only once. The chain joins TRBV7-2 to TRBJ2-2; 8 positions agree with TRBD1. Trimming at V came to 4 bases and at J to 4 bases, leaving 5 bases not matched to a gene. Per germline, CDR1 SGHTA and CDR2 FQGNSA. The CDR3 has 15 residues. In DNA form, the CDR3 reads TGTGCCAGCAGCTCCGACGGGACAGGCACCGGGGAGCTGTTTTTT. It specifies CASSSDGTGTGELFF.

This chain connects TRBV11-2 to TRBJ2-1; 9 bases match TRBD1. V trimming: 5 bases; J trimming: 7 bases; junction bases outside the gene matches: 9. The CDR3 covers 15 residues. CDR1 SGHAT and CDR2 FQNNGV come from the germline V gene. The DNA for the CDR3 is TGTGCCAGCAGCCCCGACAGGGGGTACTGGAATGAGCAGTTCTTC. Its translation is CASSPDRGYWNEQFF.

V is TRBV5-6 and J is TRBJ2-2, with 8 bases identical to TRBD1. The CDR3 consists of 16 residues. With V trimmed by 6 bases and J by 0 bases, 7 bases remained unmatched. Germline lookup yields CDR1 SGHDT and CDR2 YYEEEE. CDR3: CASNRGAGTNTGELFF. CDR3 DNA: TGTGCCAGCAACAGGGGGGCAGGGACGAACACCGGGGAGCTGTTTTTT.

A single count supports this clone. The chain combines TRBV7-2 with TRBJ1-6; 10 bases align to TRBD1. Germline assignment: CDR1 SGHTA and CDR2 FQGNSA. V shed 7 bases and J 4 bases; nucleotides not matched to a gene: 7. The CDR3 loop spans 16 amino acids. CDR3 DNA: TGTGCCAGCACCCAGCAGGGACAGGGGTATAATTCACCCCTCCACTTT. Amino acid sequence: CASTQQGQGYNSPLHF.

The chain joins TRBV10-2 to TRBJ2-7; 9 bases match TRBD1. Looked up from germline, CDR1 is WSHSY and CDR2 is SAAADI. The V gene end was trimmed by 6 bases and the J gene end by 1 base; junction bases not matched to a gene: 4. This CDR3 is built from 14 residues. Written as DNA, the CDR3 is TGCGCCAGCAGACCGGGACAGGGTTCCTACGAGCAGTACTTC. It codes for CASRPGQGSYEQYF.

The chain has TRBV4-3 and TRBJ1-2, with 11 bases that match TRBD1. The V gene's germline CDR1 is LGHNA and CDR2 YSLEER. The CDR3 is 17 residues long. J lost 7 bases, V lost 2 bases, and 12 bases had no gene match. CDR3 nucleotides: TGCGCCAGCAGCCAACAAGGACCAGGACAGGGGGCAATTGGCTACACCTTC. It encodes CASSQQGPGQGAIGYTF.

This clone was detected only once. The gene calls are TRBV5-1 and TRBJ2-7, with 9 bases identical to TRBD2. The CDR3 consists of 16 residues. Germline V gene data show CDR1 as SGHRS and CDR2 as YFSETQ. With V trimmed by 4 bases and J by 2 bases, 10 bases remained unmatched. The chain's CDR3 is CASSQLGLAITYEQYF. CDR3 sequence (DNA): TGCGCCAGCAGCCAACTAGGACTAGCGATTACCTACGAGCAGTACTTC.

This clone has just one count. The chain recombines TRBV14 with TRBJ1-2; 7 bases are a match to TRBD1. Germline CDR1 and CDR2: SGHDN and FVKESK. The V gene end was trimmed by 3 bases and the J gene end by 4 bases; junction bases not matched to a gene: 8. There are 15 residues in the CDR3. In DNA, the CDR3 is TGTGCCAGCAGCCAGCACCTAGGGGGCGGCTATGGCTACACCTTC. It yields the protein CASSQHLGGGYGYTF.

The chain has TRBV9 and TRBJ2-5; 14 bases agree with TRBD2. V was pared by 0 bases and J by 2 bases, with 6 bases of the junction left unmatched. The CDR3 has 18 amino acids. CDR1 is SGDLS, CDR2 YYNGEE, per germline. For the CDR3, the DNA is TGTGCCAGCAGCGTAGAGGGACTAGCGGGGGTGGGACAAGAGACCCAGTACTTC. This translates into CASSVEGLAGVGQETQYF.

This clone was detected many times. V gene TRBV5-1 combines with J gene TRBJ2-3, with a tentative D call TRBD2 (6 bases). The germline gives CDR1 SGHRS, CDR2 YFSETQ. The V end lost 1 base, the J end lost 6 bases, and 9 bases lay between the germline ends. The CDR3 has 13 residues. The CDR3 bases are TGCGCCAGCAGCTTGTGGAGCGGGGATACGCAGTATTTT. It translates to CASSLWSGDTQYF.

The rearrangement links TRBV7-9 to TRBJ1-2; 11 bases agree with TRBD1. CDR3 size: 14 residues. V gave up 5 bases and J gave up 4 bases; unmatched junction bases: 3. CDR1 SEHNR and CDR2 FQNEAQ come from the germline V gene (reference sequence). The CDR3 here is CASSDGTGGYGYTF. The CDR3 nucleotides are TGTGCCAGCAGCGACGGGACAGGGGGCTATGGCTACACCTTC.

This clone was seen only once. The sample has other DNA sequences that encode this CDR3 too. The chain joins TRBV29-1 to TRBJ1-3; tentative D call: TRBD1 (5 bases). The V end lost 3 bases, the J end lost 3 bases, and 6 bases lay between the germline ends. CDR1 is SQVTM, CDR2 ANQGSEA, per germline. The CDR3 contains 12 residues. CDR3 DNA: TGCAGCGTTGATCAGGGTGGAAACACCATATATTTT. Its protein product is CSVDQGGNTIYF.

This chain links TRBV9 with TRBJ1-1; TRBD1 matches 8 bases. The CDR3 spans 15 residues. Trimming took 3 bases from V and 7 from J; bases not matched to a gene: 11. The germline CDR1 and CDR2 sequences are SGDLS and YYNGEE. CDR3 residues: CASSALSGGESEAFF. CDR3 in DNA: TGTGCCAGCAGCGCCCTCTCAGGGGGCGAGAGTGAAGCTTTCTTT. Complete variable domain (other parts from reference TRBV9 and TRBJ1-1): DSGVTQTPKHLITATGQRVTLRCSPRSGDLSVYWYQQSLDQGLQFLIQYYNGEERAKGNILERFSAQQFPDLHSELNLSSLELGDSALYFCASSALSGGESEAFFGQGTRLTVV.

The chain couples TRBV2 to TRBJ1-6, with unresolved D. The V and J ends lost 6 bases and 5 bases respectively, with 11 bases between them. Germline V CDR1 and CDR2: SNHLY, FYNNEI. This CDR3 contains 14 residues. This CDR3 is CASRSFTDNSPLHF. CDR3 nucleotides: TGTGCCAGCAGAAGTTTCACGGATAATTCACCCCTCCACTTT.

The CDR3 sequence: CASRQWQGNTGELFF. The CDR3 nucleotides read TGTGCCAGCAGGCAATGGCAGGGGAACACCGGGGAGCTGTTTTTT. This sequence joins TRBV11-2 and TRBJ2-2; a possible D gene is TRBD1 (5 bases). The CDR3 totals 15 residues. Germline V gene lookup returns CDR1 SGHAT and CDR2 FQNNGV. V was trimmed by 6 bases and J by 1 base, leaving 12 bases between them. Variable domain in full (rest from reference TRBV11-2 and TRBJ2-2): EAGVAQSPRYKIIEKRQSVAFWCNPISGHATLYWYQQILGQGPKLLIQFQNNGVVDDSQLPKDRFSAERLKGVDSTLKIQPAKLEDSAVYLCASRQWQGNTGELFFGEGSRLTVL.

The chain is built from TRBV30 and TRBJ1-2; D is ambiguous. The CDR3 is 13 residues long. Germline V CDR1 and CDR2: GTSNPN, SVGIG (reference sequence). Deletions cut 6 bases from V and 1 base from J, with 12 bases between. The CDR3 DNA reads as TGTGCCTGCGCGCTACAGCTTAACTATGGCTACACCTTC. It yields the protein CACALQLNYGYTF.

This chain uses TRBV5-6 with TRBJ1-3; weak D call: TRBD1 (6 bases). Germline-derived CDR1 and CDR2 are SGHDT and YYEEEE. The V end lost 3 bases, the J end lost 3 bases, and 19 bases lay between the germline ends. The CDR3 runs 17 residues. CDR3 nucleotide sequence: TGTGCCAGCAGCTACGACAGGACCTTAAAAGATGGAAACACCATATATTTT. Translating gives CASSYDRTLKDGNTIYF.

V and J are TRBV28 and TRBJ2-3; TRBD2 aligns across 12 bases. V trimming: 3 bases; J trimming: 3 bases; junction bases outside the gene matches: 1. There are 15 residues in the CDR3. In germline, CDR1 is MDHEN, CDR2 SYDVKM. CDR3 loop: CASSFLAGGTDTQYF. CDR3 coding DNA: TGTGCCAGCAGTTTCCTAGCGGGGGGGACAGATACGCAGTATTTT.

The chain recombines TRBV29-1 with TRBJ2-3; D is unresolved. The V end was cut by 0 bases, the J end by 3 bases, with 4 bases between. The CDR3 contains 12 residues. CDR1 and CDR2 from the germline V gene are SQVTM and ANQGSEA. The CDR3 loop reads CSVEDATDTQYF. CDR3 sequence (DNA): TGCAGCGTTGAAGATGCGACAGATACGCAGTATTTT.

This chain uses TRBV19 with TRBJ1-2, with D possibly matching TRBD1 (5 bases). CDR1 and CDR2 (germline): LNHDA, SQIVND (reference sequence). The CDR3 has 16 amino acids. Trimming stripped 5 bases from V and 7 bases from J, with 23 bases between. CDR3 amino acids: CASSRENLDIRSGYTF. The CDR3 DNA reads as TGTGCCAGTAGTCGGGAGAACTTGGACATAAGGAGTGGCTACACCTTC.

The gene calls are TRBV7-2 and TRBJ2-5, with 7 bases aligning to TRBD1. The CDR3 length is 15 residues. Germline loops: CDR1 SGHTA, CDR2 FQGNSA. V lost 2 bases to trimming and J lost 3 bases; unmatched junction nucleotides: 6. The CDR3 DNA follows: TGTGCCAGCAGCTTACAGCTCGGGACAGAAGAGACCCAGTACTTC. Protein sequence: CASSLQLGTEETQYF.

This chain uses TRBV19 with TRBJ1-3; 7 positions match TRBD1. V lost 8 bases and J lost 4; bases outside the gene matches: 8. The CDR3 extends over 14 amino acids. Germline V gene lookup returns CDR1 LNHDA and CDR2 SQIVND (reference sequence). Here the CDR3 reads CASGDRAGGNTIYF. Here the CDR3 DNA reads TGTGCCAGTGGCGACAGGGCAGGCGGAAACACCATATATTTT.

This clone has only one observation. V is TRBV7-9 and J is TRBJ1-2, with D maybe TRBD1 (5 bases). V lost 5 bases and J 5 bases, leaving 12 bases between the germline ends. Germline CDR1 and CDR2: SEHNR and FQNEAQ (reference sequence). The CDR3 is 13 amino acids. The CDR3 sequence is CASSPRGFYGYTF. Written as DNA, the CDR3 is TGTGCCAGCAGCCCACGGGGGTTTTATGGCTACACCTTC.

V and J are TRBV19 and TRBJ2-3, with D perhaps TRBD2 (5 bases). This CDR3 is built from 13 residues. The germline V and J ends were trimmed by 6 bases and 1 base, with 8 bases remaining between them. From germline, CDR1 is LNHDA and CDR2 SQIVND (reference sequence). Here the CDR3 DNA reads TGTGCCAGTAGAAACGGGGGCACAGATACGCAGTATTTT. Translation gives CASRNGGTDTQYF.

The chain couples TRBV10-3 to TRBJ2-5; D not certain. The germline V and J ends were trimmed by 2 bases and 5 bases, with 12 bases remaining between them. Germline V gives CDR1 ENHRY, CDR2 SYGVKD. CDR3 length equals 14 residues. The DNA for the CDR3 is TGTGCCATCAGTGAGCCTCCGGGTGAGGAGACCCAGTACTTC. It encodes CAISEPPGEETQYF.